One sample yielded the 18 T cell receptor beta chains listed below, sequenced in a study of blood T cell repertoires in COVID-19. Sequencing was performed with immunoSEQ multiplex PCR; in TCRdb, only in-frame clones are kept and a portion is missing. Of 120,000 to 150,000 clones listed, 85% to 90% are singletons. Material: peripheral blood. The receptor set was obtained from a woman of 80 years or more with acute or convalescent COVID-19.

The rearrangement uses TRBV7-3 and TRBJ2-5, with unresolved D. Trimming left V 2 bases short and J 2 bases short, with 15 bases between. The CDR3 runs 16 residues. Germline V lookup: CDR1 SGHTA, CDR2 FQGTGA. The CDR3 nucleotides are TGTGCCAGCAGCTTAGGGTCTCGGGTTTTACAAGAGACCCAGTACTTC. Amino acids: CASSLGSRVLQETQYF.

The rearrangement uses TRBV6-2 or TRBV6-3 and TRBJ1-2, with 8 bases identical to TRBD1. V was clipped by 2 bases and J by 6 bases; unmatched bases: 2. This CDR3 is 13 amino acids long. Germline values: CDR1 MNHEY, CDR2 SVGEGT. The CDR3 protein is CASSYPGGNGYTF. The CDR3 DNA reads TGTGCCAGCAGTTACCCAGGGGGCAATGGCTACACCTTC.

This chain uses TRBV29-1 with TRBJ1-1; 10 bases are a match to TRBD1. The CDR3 consists of 13 residues. V shed 5 bases, J shed 4 bases, and the junction held 4 bases outside the gene matches. CDR1 SQVTM and CDR2 ANQGSEA come from the germline V gene. The CDR3 DNA follows: TGCAGCGTTAGGACAGGGGGGGTCACTGAAGCTTTCTTT. It encodes CSVRTGGVTEAFF.

This rearrangement joins TRBV2 to TRBJ2-2; TRBD2 matches at 7 bases. This CDR3 is 14 amino acids long. The germline gives CDR1 SNHLY, CDR2 FYNNEI. J gave up 5 bases and V 7 bases, and 7 bases lay outside the gene matches. The CDR3 sequence is CASNPAGKTGELFF. CDR3 in DNA: TGTGCCAGCAACCCAGCGGGGAAAACCGGGGAGCTGTTTTTT.

The chain has TRBV7-8 and TRBJ1-2; 8 bases are a match to TRBD1. Trimming cost V 4 bases and J 3 bases; bases outside gene matches: 1. This CDR3 comprises 13 residues. CDR1 is SGHVS, CDR2 FQNEAQ, per germline. The CDR3 protein is CASSSDRDYGYTF. The CDR3 bases are TGTGCCAGCAGCTCGGACAGGGACTATGGCTACACCTTC.

The chain employs TRBV7-9 and TRBJ1-1, with D possibly matching TRBD1 (6 bases). The CDR3 has 14 residues. CDR1 is SEHNR and CDR2 is FQNEAQ in the germline V gene (reference sequence). V lost 1 base and J 3 bases, leaving 9 bases between the germline ends. In nucleotides, the CDR3 is TGTGCCAGCAGCTTAGAACAGGGCGACACTGAAGCTTTCTTT. Its protein product is CASSLEQGDTEAFF. Looking up the rest from reference TRBV7-9 and TRBJ1-1 gives the full variable domain: DTGVSQNPRHKITKRGQNVTFRCDPISEHNRLYWYRQTLGQGPEFLTYFQNEAQLEKSRLLSDRFSAERPKGSFSTLEIQRTEQGDSAMYLCASSLEQGDTEAFFGQGTRLTVV.

The chain recombines TRBV2 with TRBJ2-3; D ambiguous. Trimming took 3 bases from V and 2 from J, leaving 9 bases between them. The CDR3 sequence is 14 residues long. Germline V gives CDR1 SNHLY, CDR2 FYNNEI. The CDR3, as DNA: TGTGCCAGCAGTGATATCACTCCCACAGATACGCAGTATTTT. Protein product: CASSDITPTDTQYF.

The V call is TRBV9, the J call TRBJ1-6, with 8 bases fitting TRBD1. The length of the CDR3 is 15 residues. Germline V gives CDR1 SGDLS, CDR2 YYNGEE. Trimming at V came to 3 bases and at J to 9 bases, leaving 8 bases not matched to a gene. The CDR3 loop is CASSATGTGTSPLHF. The CDR3 nucleotides are TGTGCCAGCAGCGCAACCGGGACAGGCACTTCACCCCTCCACTTT.

This chain uses TRBV5-8 with TRBJ2-3; TRBD2 matches at 11 bases. The CDR3 totals 16 residues. Germline assignment: CDR1 SGHTS and CDR2 YDEGEE. Trimming removed 3 bases from V and 1 base from J; junction bases left unmatched: 4. The CDR3 sequence is CASSSSTSGGTDTQYF. In DNA, the CDR3 is TGTGCCAGCAGCTCCTCGACTAGCGGGGGCACAGATACGCAGTATTTT.

This chain joins TRBV20-1 and TRBJ2-3; D is possibly TRBD1 (5 bases). Germline loops: CDR1 DFQATT, CDR2 SNEGSKA (reference sequence). This CDR3 region has 11 residues. The germline V and J ends were trimmed by 6 bases and 7 bases, with 11 bases remaining between them. The CDR3 reads CSAAQGYTQYF. Written as DNA, the CDR3 is TGCAGTGCGGCGCAGGGCTATACGCAGTATTTT.

The chain employs TRBV10-1 and TRBJ2-5; maybe TRBD1 (5 bases). CDR3 size: 13 residues. Germline V gene sequence: CDR1 WNHNN, CDR2 SYGVQD (reference sequence). The V end was cut by 4 bases, the J end by 2 bases, with 8 bases between. CDR3 in amino acids: CASSGQPQETQYF. The CDR3 coding sequence is TGCGCCAGCAGTGGACAGCCACAAGAGACCCAGTACTTC.

V gene TRBV18 combines with J gene TRBJ1-3; a possible D gene is TRBD1 (6 bases). V was clipped by 0 bases and J by 0 bases, with 9 bases between them. The CDR3 sequence is 16 residues long. Germline CDR1 and CDR2: KGHSH and LQKENI. The CDR3 loop reads CASSPPAGDSGNTIYF. In DNA, the CDR3 is TGTGCCAGCTCACCACCGGCAGGGGACTCTGGAAACACCATATATTTT. The full variable domain, in which reference TRBV18 and TRBJ1-3 provide the parts outside the CDR3, is NAGVMQNPRHLVRRRGQEARLRCSPMKGHSHVYWYRQLPEEGLKFMVYLQKENIIDESGMPKERFSAEFPKEGPSILRIQQVVRGDSAAYFCASSPPAGDSGNTIYFGEGSWLTVV.

This sequence joins TRBV7-2 and TRBJ1-2; 10 bases align to TRBD1. With 5 bases clipped from V and 8 bases from J, the junction kept 8 bases outside the gene matches. The germline CDR1 and CDR2 sequences are SGHTA and FQGNSA. The CDR3 is made up of 14 amino acids. CDR3 region: CASSPDRGPGGYTF. The CDR3 nucleotides are TGTGCCAGCAGCCCCGACAGGGGGCCGGGGGGCTACACCTTC.

The chain combines TRBV3-1 (or the pseudogene TRBV3-2) with TRBJ1-4; D perhaps matches TRBD1 (5 bases). This CDR3 contains 13 residues. CDR1 is LGHDT, CDR2 YNNKEL, per germline (reference sequence). V dropped 4 bases and J dropped 4 bases, with 7 bases sitting between them. The CDR3 DNA reads TGTGCCAGCAGCCCAGACAGTAATGAAAAACTGTTTTTT. Residues: CASSPDSNEKLFF.

The chain has TRBV27 and TRBJ1-4; D remains ambiguous. Per germline, CDR1 MNHEY and CDR2 SMNVEV (reference sequence). The V gene lost 3 bases and the J gene lost 4 bases, with 21 bases spanning the gap. The CDR3 is 18 amino acids. Here the CDR3 reads CASSFDNSRELSNEKLFF. Here the CDR3 DNA reads TGTGCCAGCAGTTTTGATAATAGTAGGGAGTTAAGTAATGAAAAACTGTTTTTT.

The chain links TRBV10-3 to TRBJ1-6, with 8 bases fitting TRBD1. CDR3 length: 14 amino acids. Germline CDR1 reads ENHRY; CDR2 reads SYGVKD. V lost 6 bases and J lost 13; bases outside the gene matches: 11. CDR3 loop: CAISGQGGETPLHF. CDR3 bases: TGTGCCATCAGCGGACAGGGAGGAGAAACGCCCCTCCACTTT.

The genes are TRBV4-3 and TRBJ1-5; perhaps TRBD1 as D (5 bases). V dropped 0 bases and J dropped 7 bases, with 13 bases sitting between them. Germline CDR1 LGHNA, CDR2 YSLEER. The CDR3 sequence is 15 residues long. CDR3 sequence reads: CASSQDARGGQPQHF. DNA for the CDR3: TGCGCCAGCAGCCAAGATGCCCGGGGGGGACAGCCCCAGCATTTT.

The chain joins TRBV29-1 to TRBJ2-5; D is perhaps TRBD1 (6 bases). V was clipped by 4 bases and J by 4 bases, with 10 bases between them. This CDR3 is built from 12 residues. Per the germline V gene, CDR1 is SQVTM and CDR2 is ANQGSEA. CDR3 region: CSVGQGGETQYF. The CDR3 DNA reads TGCAGCGTTGGTCAAGGGGGAGAGACCCAGTACTTC.